The 30 T cell receptor beta chains below were found in one sample sequenced in a study of a mutant IDH1 vaccine in newly diagnosed glioma. Repertoires were generated with immunoSEQ multiplex PCR, while TCRdb's copy carries only in-frame clones and drops some. The table includes some 70,000 clones, around 82% detected once. Time point: week 23, last vaccination. In every dose of vaccine, 300 ug of mutant IDH1 20-mer peptide was given alongside topical imiquimod. Their antigens remain unidentified. Specimen: PBMCs, collected from a glioma patient whose treatment included an IDH1 peptide vaccine. The receptors were gathered from a man younger than 35 with glioma.

The V gene is TRBV5-1, the J gene TRBJ2-7; D may be TRBD2 (5 bases). Germline V gene lookup returns CDR1 SGHRS and CDR2 YFSETQ. This CDR3 has 14 residues. The V gene lost 1 base and the J gene lost 0 bases, with 8 bases spanning the gap. CDR3 residues: CASSLSGRSYEQYF. CDR3 bases: TGCGCCAGCAGCTTGAGCGGTCGCTCCTACGAGCAGTACTTC.

This clone was seen a few times. The chain carries TRBV11-2 and TRBJ1-6, with a tentative D call TRBD1 (6 bases). Germline V gene data show CDR1 as SGHAT and CDR2 as FQNNGV. This CDR3 is 16 amino acids long. The V gene lost 5 bases and the J gene lost 7 bases, with 18 bases spanning the gap. Here the CDR3 reads CASSPRTELDNSPLHF. CDR3 nucleotides: TGTGCCAGCAGCCCCAGGACAGAGTTGGACAATTCACCCCTCCACTTT.

This chain connects TRBV9 to TRBJ2-1, with 14 positions matching TRBD2. CDR1 SGDLS and CDR2 YYNGEE come from the germline V gene. V was pared by 0 bases and J by 4 bases, with 3 bases of the junction left unmatched. The CDR3 loop spans 17 amino acids. The CDR3 reads CASSVEGTSGGYNEQFF. The DNA for the CDR3 is TGTGCCAGCAGCGTAGAAGGGACTAGCGGGGGTTACAATGAGCAGTTCTTC.

This clone was found a few times. This sequence joins TRBV19 and TRBJ1-1; TRBD1 might be the D (5 bases). Germline CDR1 is LNHDA and CDR2 is SQIVND (reference sequence). The CDR3 spans 12 residues. V was trimmed by 6 bases and J by 11 bases, leaving 16 bases between them. CDR3 residues: CASSPFWGGAFF. CDR3 bases: TGTGCCAGTAGCCCCTTCTGGGGCGGTGCTTTCTTT.

The chain carries TRBV5-1 and TRBJ1-2; TRBD1 matches 7 bases. The CDR3 is 13 residues long. Losses at the gene ends were 2 bases for V and 3 bases for J; bases not matched to a gene: 1. In germline, CDR1 is SGHRS, CDR2 YFSETQ. CDR3: CASSFTGDYGYTF. Written as DNA, the CDR3 is TGCGCCAGCAGCTTTACAGGGGACTATGGCTACACCTTC.

V usage is TRBV11-1 and J usage is TRBJ1-1; 8 nucleotides line up with TRBD1. Unmatched junction bases numbered 5, after V lost 4 bases and J lost 1 base. CDR1 SGHAT and CDR2 FQDESV come from the germline V gene (reference sequence). This CDR3 region has 15 residues. CDR3 in DNA: TGTGCCAGCAGCTACGACAGGGGTGCGAACACTGAAGCTTTCTTT. This codes for CASSYDRGANTEAFF.

This clone occurred a few times. The J gene is TRBJ1-1, the V gene TRBV4-3; D ambiguous. Germline-derived CDR1 and CDR2 are LGHNA and YSLEER. Between the trimmed V and J ends, which lost 3 bases and 1 base, there was a span of 6 bases. The CDR3 has 13 residues. In nucleotides, the CDR3 is TGCGCCAGCAGCCAGGCGTGGAACACTGAAGCTTTCTTT. Amino acid sequence: CASSQAWNTEAFF.

The chain carries TRBV18 and TRBJ1-2; D gene ambiguous. CDR3 length equals 12 residues. Germline CDR1 is KGHSH and CDR2 is LQKENI. Trimming cost V 6 bases and J 2 bases, with 7 bases left between them. CDR3 bases: TGTGCCAGCTCGGTCGAGAACTATGGCTACACCTTC. Protein: CASSVENYGYTF.

This clone was seen more than once but under ten times. The chain links TRBV18 to TRBJ1-1; D not resolved. V was trimmed by 1 base and J by 1 base, leaving 10 bases between them. CDR3 length: 15 amino acids. CDR1 is KGHSH and CDR2 is LQKENI in the germline V gene. As DNA, the CDR3 is TGTGCCAGCTCACCACTAAGTCTACAGAACACTGAAGCTTTCTTT. Encoded protein: CASSPLSLQNTEAFF.

The J gene is TRBJ2-5, the V gene TRBV27, with 10 bases lining up with TRBD1. Losses at the gene ends were 7 bases for V and 5 bases for J; bases not matched to a gene: 10. This CDR3 has 15 residues. From germline, CDR1 is MNHEY and CDR2 SMNVEV (reference sequence). DNA of the CDR3: TGTGCCAGCAACCTCGGACAGGGGGACTTGGAGACCCAGTACTTC. It yields the protein CASNLGQGDLETQYF.

The genes are TRBV14 and TRBJ1-2; D is undetermined. The germline CDR1 and CDR2 sequences are SGHDN and FVKESK. This CDR3 contains 13 residues. Trimming cost V 0 bases and J 7 bases, with 9 bases left between them. The CDR3 is CASSQDRNSGYTF. The CDR3 DNA sequence: TGTGCCAGCAGCCAAGACAGGAATTCTGGCTACACCTTC.

The rearrangement uses TRBV20-1 and TRBJ2-7; D not certain. V was trimmed by 6 bases and J by 3 bases, leaving 9 bases between them. Per the germline V gene, CDR1 is DFQATT and CDR2 is SNEGSKA (reference sequence). CDR3 size: 11 residues. CDR3: CSAEELYEQYF. The CDR3 DNA follows: TGCAGTGCCGAAGAGCTCTACGAGCAGTACTTC.

The chain is built from TRBV10-3 and TRBJ2-7, with no clear D. The CDR3 totals 12 residues. Trimming left V 2 bases short and J 3 bases short, with 5 bases between. The germline V gene encodes CDR1 ENHRY and CDR2 SYGVKD. The CDR3 region has the DNA TGTGCCATCAGTGAGGGGTACTACGAGCAGTACTTC. It codes for CAISEGYYEQYF.

The CDR3 loop reads CASSPLQGGISGANVLTF. For the CDR3, the DNA is TGTGCCAGCTCACCTCTACAGGGGGGGATCTCTGGGGCCAACGTCCTGACTTTC. This chain uses TRBV18 with TRBJ2-6; weak D call: TRBD1 (8 bases). The CDR3 loop spans 18 amino acids. The germline V and J ends were trimmed by 3 bases and 0 bases, with 15 bases remaining between them. Germline lookup yields CDR1 KGHSH and CDR2 LQKENI.

The V gene is TRBV5-1, the J gene TRBJ1-1; no definite D call. Trimming removed 2 bases at V and 2 bases at J, with 13 bases between. The V gene's germline CDR1 is SGHRS and CDR2 YFSETQ. The length of the CDR3 is 15 residues. In DNA form, the CDR3 reads TGCGCCAGCAGCTTTACACCTACCGGAAACACTGAAGCTTTCTTT. Encoded protein: CASSFTPTGNTEAFF. Supplemented by reference TRBV5-1 and TRBJ1-1, the full variable domain reads KAGVTQTPRYLIKTRGQQVTLSCSPISGHRSVSWYQQTPGQGLQFLFEYFSETQRNKGNFPGRFSGRQFSNSRSEMNVSTLELGDSALYLCASSFTPTGNTEAFFGQGTRLTVV.

The V gene is TRBV20-1, the J gene TRBJ2-3, with unresolved D. Germline CDR1 and CDR2: DFQATT and SNEGSKA (reference sequence). The CDR3 consists of 11 residues. Trimming removed 5 bases at V and 9 bases at J, with 12 bases between. Here the CDR3 reads CSASDLGTQYF. CDR3 DNA sequence: TGCAGTGCTTCCGACCTAGGAACGCAGTATTTT.

A single count supports this clone. V and J are TRBV6-5 and TRBJ2-5; D possibly matches TRBD1 or TRBD2 (5 bases each). The CDR3 spans 14 residues. Looked up from germline, CDR1 is MNHEY and CDR2 is SVGAGI. V dropped 6 bases and J dropped 2 bases, with 13 bases sitting between them. Here the CDR3 reads CASSHGTQQETQYF. CDR3 DNA: TGTGCCAGCAGCCACGGGACCCAACAAGAGACCCAGTACTTC.

The CDR3 DNA follows: TGCAGCGTTGAAGGCACTCGGCCCTACGAGCAGTACTTC. Amino acids: CSVEGTRPYEQYF. V is TRBV29-1 and J is TRBJ2-7; D unclear. The CDR3 is made up of 13 amino acids. Germline V gene data show CDR1 as SQVTM and CDR2 as ANQGSEA. V dropped 1 base and J dropped 2 bases, with 9 bases sitting between them.

This clone has just one count. The V call is TRBV6-1, the J call TRBJ1-4; D is unclear. This CDR3 has 15 amino acids. Germline assignment: CDR1 MNHNS and CDR2 SASEGT. With 6 bases removed from V and 7 bases from J, the gap between germline ends came to 18 bases. The CDR3 DNA sequence: TGTGCCAGCAGACTTTCCCTAGGGAGGAGTGAAAAACTGTTTTTT. Translated: CASRLSLGRSEKLFF.

V usage is TRBV29-1 and J usage is TRBJ1-5; unclear D gene. Trimming took off 5 bases at V and 0 bases at J, with 11 bases between the two ends. The CDR3 covers 14 residues. Germline values: CDR1 SQVTM, CDR2 ANQGSEA. The CDR3 nucleotides are TGCAGCGTTCGCGGTGTGGATAGCAATCAGCCCCAGCATTTT. It specifies CSVRGVDSNQPQHF.

Written as DNA, the CDR3 is TGTGCCAGCTCTCCCATCGGGACAGGCAATAATCAGCCCCAGCATTTT. Residues: CASSPIGTGNNQPQHF. The chain carries TRBV18 and TRBJ1-5, with TRBD1 matching over 8 bases. The V segment lost 6 bases and the J segment 4 bases; nucleotides outside the gene matches: 11. Germline V gives CDR1 KGHSH, CDR2 LQKENI. This CDR3 spans 16 amino acids.

The chain links TRBV6-5 to TRBJ2-7; unclear D gene. The CDR3 spans 14 residues. From germline, CDR1 is MNHEY and CDR2 SVGAGI. V lost 6 bases, J lost 0 bases, and 12 bases lay in between. CDR3: CASSLASNSYEQYF. The CDR3 nucleotides read TGTGCCAGCAGCTTAGCCTCAAACTCCTACGAGCAGTACTTC.

CDR3 in DNA: TGTGCCAGCAAGAGGGTTTCCGCACGCGGCTACGAGCAGTACTTC. This translates into CASKRVSARGYEQYF. The genes are TRBV2 and TRBJ2-7; the D gene is possibly TRBD2 (5 bases). This CDR3 is built from 15 residues. Germline lookup yields CDR1 SNHLY and CDR2 FYNNEI. Trimming stripped 7 bases from V and 3 bases from J, with 19 bases between.

The chain couples TRBV7-9 to TRBJ1-2; D is unclear. This CDR3 comprises 13 residues. The germline CDR1 and CDR2 sequences are SEHNR and FQNEAQ (reference sequence). The V and J ends lost 1 base and 8 bases respectively, with 11 bases between them. CDR3 DNA: TGTGCCAGCAGCTTAGAGGTCCTCGGAGGCTACACCTTC. It yields the protein CASSLEVLGGYTF.

The chain links TRBV7-2 to TRBJ2-5, with D hard to call. This CDR3 spans 15 amino acids. Germline V CDR1 and CDR2: SGHTA, FQGNSA. Trimming took off 5 bases at V and 2 bases at J, with 15 bases between the two ends. CDR3 sequence (DNA): TGTGCCAGCAGCCGGAACTGGCTGACTCAAGAGACCCAGTACTTC. This gives the protein CASSRNWLTQETQYF.

CDR3 in DNA: TGTGCCATCAGTGATAAGTTCACAGCCGACTACGAGCAGTACTTC. Its translation is CAISDKFTADYEQYF. J is TRBJ2-7 and V is TRBV10-3; D is uncertain. With 3 bases removed from V and 3 bases from J, the gap between germline ends came to 15 bases. CDR1 and CDR2 from the germline V gene are ENHRY and SYGVKD. The CDR3 length is 15 residues.

The chain is built from TRBV6-5 and TRBJ1-1, with 10 bases matching TRBD1. The V and J ends lost 2 bases and 4 bases, in that order; junction bases with no gene match: 1. The CDR3 consists of 14 residues. Looked up from germline, CDR1 is MNHEY and CDR2 is SVGAGI. The CDR3 DNA is TGTGCCAGCAGTTACGGACAGGGGGGCACTGAAGCTTTCTTT. Protein: CASSYGQGGTEAFF.

The chain carries TRBV5-4 and TRBJ2-5; D call uncertain. Germline V gives CDR1 SGHNT, CDR2 YYREEE (reference sequence). The CDR3 is made up of 12 amino acids. V was clipped by 4 bases and J by 4 bases, with 8 bases between them. DNA for the CDR3: TGTGCCAGCAGCCGTACAAGAGAGACCCAGTACTTC. Encoded protein: CASSRTRETQYF. The variable domain in full, with the rest retrieved from reference TRBV5-4 and TRBJ2-5, is ETGVTQSPTHLIKTRGQQVTLRCSSQSGHNTVSWYQQALGQGPQFIFQYYREEENGRGNFPPRFSGLQFPNYSSELNVNALELDDSALYLCASSRTRETQYFGPGTRLLVL.

This rearrangement joins TRBV30 to TRBJ2-3; D may be TRBD2 (6 bases). Per germline, CDR1 GTSNPN and CDR2 SVGIG (reference sequence). The V end was cut by 4 bases, the J end by 8 bases, with 22 bases between. The CDR3 extends over 15 amino acids. The CDR3 coding sequence is TGTGCCTGGACCCGCCGGGACCGAACTAGCATTACGCAGTATTTT. This codes for CAWTRRDRTSITQYF.

This clone was detected only a few times. The chain has TRBV29-1 and TRBJ1-1, with D possibly being TRBD1 (6 bases). V was clipped by 4 bases and J by 0 bases, with 18 bases between them. The CDR3 length is 16 residues. The germline CDR1 and CDR2 sequences are SQVTM and ANQGSEA. For the CDR3, the DNA is TGCAGCGTTGTTATAGTGACAGGAGGCATGAACACTGAAGCTTTCTTT. It encodes CSVVIVTGGMNTEAFF.